What follows are 21 T cell receptor beta chains derived from one specimen sequenced in a study of blood T cell repertoires in COVID-19. Sequencing used immunoSEQ multiplex PCR; TCRdb keeps in-frame clones, though not all of them. The sample lists about 190,000 clones, 70% to 85% occurring once. Sequenced sample: PBMCs or T cells enriched from blood (not recorded which). The source is a woman aged 30 to 39 who had recovered from COVID-19.

In DNA, the CDR3 is TGTGCCAGCAGCCGCTACAATGAGCAGTTCTTC. The encoded protein is CASSRYNEQFF. The chain employs TRBV9 and TRBJ2-1, with D uncertain. Germline CDR1 and CDR2: SGDLS and YYNGEE. The CDR3 covers 11 residues. The ends were cut back, 4 bases at V and 3 bases at J, with 2 bases in the middle.

This clone came up once. This chain connects TRBV7-2 to TRBJ2-3; the match to TRBD1 covers 7 bases. This CDR3 is built from 12 residues. V gave up 0 bases and J gave up 9 bases; unmatched junction bases: 0. Germline CDR1 reads SGHTA; CDR2 reads FQGNSA. The CDR3 nucleotides are TGTGCCAGCAGCTTAGCCAGGGGGACGCAGTATTTT. Translated, it gives CASSLARGTQYF.

Notes on this clone: Relative to the germline gene, one junction end is altered; a read error may explain this. The chain joins TRBV28 to TRBJ2-7; 8 nucleotides line up with TRBD2. The CDR3 length is 14 residues. Germline CDR1 reads MDHEN; CDR2 reads SYDVKM. The CDR3 nucleotides are TGTGCCAGCAATTTAGCGGGAAGATCCTACGAGCAGTACTTC. The encoded protein is CASNLAGRSYEQYF. The full variable domain, its missing parts supplied by reference TRBV28 and TRBJ2-7, is DVKVTQSSRYLVKRTGEKVFLECVQDMDHENMFWYRQDPGLGLRLIYFSYDVKMKEKGDIPEGYSVSREKKERFSLILESASTNQTSMYLCASNLAGRSYEQYFGPGTRLTVT.

This clone has a single count. The chain uses TRBV30 and TRBJ2-3; 10 bases match TRBD2. CDR3 length: 14 residues. Germline CDR1 is GTSNPN and CDR2 is SVGIG (reference sequence). The CDR3 spells CALNSGRWADTQYF. For the CDR3, the DNA is TGTGCTCTGAATAGCGGGAGGTGGGCAGATACGCAGTATTTT.

The chain joins TRBV21-1 to TRBJ2-7; the table gives TRBD2 as D, unverified against the DNA. TRBV21-1 represents a pseudogene. The CDR3 sequence is 15 residues long. The CDR3 DNA reads TGTGCCAGCAGCAAAGTACTAGCGGGAGACTACGAGCAGTACTTC. Translation gives CASSKVLAGDYEQYF.

V usage is TRBV18 and J usage is TRBJ2-4, with D tentatively TRBD2 (5 bases). The germline gives CDR1 KGHSH, CDR2 LQKENI. The CDR3 extends over 15 amino acids. V was shortened by 3 bases and J by 5 bases, with 14 bases between the two germline ends. This CDR3 reads CASSPRGALENIQYF. DNA of the CDR3: TGTGCCAGCTCACCCCGGGGAGCCCTAGAAAACATTCAGTACTTC.

V gene TRBV5-4 combines with J gene TRBJ1-1; no firm D call. The ends were cut back, 2 bases at V and 1 base at J, with 12 bases in the middle. Germline V gene lookup returns CDR1 SGHNT and CDR2 YYREEE (reference sequence). CDR3 length: 15 amino acids. CDR3: CASSFNRVTNTEAFF. CDR3 DNA: TGTGCCAGCAGCTTTAATCGGGTGACGAACACTGAAGCTTTCTTT.

The chain combines TRBV19 with TRBJ1-2, with 9 bases aligning to TRBD1. Per germline, CDR1 LNHDA and CDR2 SQIVND (reference sequence). The CDR3 extends over 15 amino acids. Unmatched junction bases numbered 9, after V lost 3 bases and J lost 7 bases. CDR3 loop: CASSISGTGSFGYTF. CDR3 in DNA: TGTGCCAGTAGTATCTCCGGGACAGGGAGTTTTGGCTACACCTTC.

The CDR3 protein is CASIESSSTDTQYF. CDR3 in DNA: TGTGCCAGCATAGAATCCTCTAGCACAGATACGCAGTATTTT. The genes are TRBV27 and TRBJ2-3, with no clear D. The length of the CDR3 is 14 residues. The V end lost 7 bases, the J end lost 0 bases, and 11 bases lay between the germline ends. Germline V gene sequence: CDR1 MNHEY, CDR2 SMNVEV (reference sequence).

V usage is TRBV5-1 and J usage is TRBJ1-1, with D perhaps TRBD1 (6 bases). Trimming took 6 bases from V and 6 from J, leaving 15 bases between them. The CDR3 contains 13 residues. Germline assignment: CDR1 SGHRS and CDR2 YFSETQ. CDR3 bases: TGCGCCAGCACCCTACAGGGAGGGGCTGAAGCTTTCTTT. It is translated as CASTLQGGAEAFF. Using reference TRBV5-1 and TRBJ1-1 for the parts outside the CDR3, the full variable domain is KAGVTQTPRYLIKTRGQQVTLSCSPISGHRSVSWYQQTPGQGLQFLFEYFSETQRNKGNFPGRFSGRQFSNSRSEMNVSTLELGDSALYLCASTLQGGAEAFFGQGTRLTVV.

V is TRBV6-1 and J is TRBJ2-7, with 7 nucleotides matching TRBD1. Per germline, CDR1 MNHNS and CDR2 SASEGT. The CDR3 runs to 14 residues. The V and J ends lost 2 bases and 4 bases, in that order; junction bases with no gene match: 5. DNA of the CDR3: TGTGCCAGCAGTGAATTTGGGACAGAATACGAGCAGTACGTC. It encodes CASSEFGTEYEQYV.

The chain is built from TRBV5-4 and TRBJ1-5, with 10 bases identical to TRBD1. The CDR3 consists of 15 residues. The V gene end was trimmed by 6 bases and the J gene end by 6 bases; junction bases not matched to a gene: 9. The V gene's germline CDR1 is SGHNT and CDR2 YYREEE (reference sequence). The CDR3, as DNA: TGTGCCAGCACCTCGGACAGGGGGACCGCTCAGCCCCAGCATTTT. It is translated as CASTSDRGTAQPQHF.

V gene TRBV27 combines with J gene TRBJ2-2; tentatively, D is TRBD1 (5 bases). The CDR3 has 12 amino acids. The germline CDR1 and CDR2 sequences are MNHEY and SMNVEV (reference sequence). Trimming left V 5 bases short and J 7 bases short, with 8 bases between. This CDR3 is CASSIQGGELFF. The CDR3 DNA sequence: TGTGCCAGCAGTATTCAGGGCGGGGAGCTGTTTTTT.

The rearrangement joins TRBV2 to TRBJ1-6, with 7 positions matching TRBD1. V lost 1 base, J lost 8 bases, and 5 bases stayed unmatched. Germline V lookup: CDR1 SNHLY, CDR2 FYNNEI. This CDR3 has 15 residues. CDR3 residues: CASSEGDSLYSPLHF. Written as DNA, the CDR3 is TGTGCCAGCAGTGAAGGGGACAGCCTTTATTCACCCCTCCACTTT.

This clone has just one count. The chain has TRBV28 and TRBJ2-3, with a possible D match to TRBD2 (6 bases). Trimming removed 11 bases at V and 4 bases at J, with 19 bases between. The germline gives CDR1 MDHEN, CDR2 SYDVKM. The CDR3 is 14 amino acids. DNA for the CDR3: TGTGCCTGGGGGGAGCCCATAGGGGCAGATACGCAGTATTTT. Protein product: CAWGEPIGADTQYF.

The chain uses TRBV6-4 and TRBJ1-2; D is perhaps TRBD1 (5 bases). Germline V gives CDR1 MRHNA, CDR2 SNTAGT. V lost 6 bases and J lost 4, with 15 bases in between. The CDR3 consists of 14 residues. The CDR3 loop reads CASRNRTTPYGYTF. In nucleotides, the CDR3 is TGTGCCAGCAGAAACAGGACTACACCCTATGGCTACACCTTC.

The V call is TRBV30, the J call TRBJ2-2; D is perhaps TRBD2 (7 bases). Germline CDR1 GTSNPN, CDR2 SVGIG (reference sequence). V shed 2 bases and J shed 6 bases, with 19 bases lying between them. There are 16 residues in the CDR3. CDR3 amino acids: CAWSSGGGSGAGELFF. The CDR3 nucleotides read TGTGCCTGGAGTTCCGGGGGCGGGAGCGGGGCCGGGGAGCTGTTTTTT.

The chain combines TRBV10-1 with TRBJ1-6; TRBD1 might be the D (5 bases). Germline V gene lookup returns CDR1 WNHNN and CDR2 SYGVQD (reference sequence). Trimming took off 5 bases at V and 4 bases at J, with 9 bases between the two ends. This CDR3 contains 14 residues. CDR3 residues: CASSQGLYNSPLHF. CDR3 sequence (DNA): TGCGCCAGCAGTCAGGGCCTTTATAATTCACCCCTCCACTTT.

This chain uses TRBV6-5 with TRBJ2-7; the match to TRBD2 covers 8 bases. V was pared by 7 bases and J by 0 bases, with 8 bases of the junction left unmatched. The CDR3 is made up of 15 amino acids. Per the germline V gene, CDR1 is MNHEY and CDR2 is SVGAGI. The CDR3 DNA reads as TGTGCCAGCACCCACGGTAGCGGGAACTCCTACGAGCAGTACTTC. It is translated as CASTHGSGNSYEQYF.

The rearrangement links TRBV4-1 to TRBJ2-2; D unresolved. The CDR3 is 14 amino acids. With 3 bases removed from V and 2 bases from J, the gap between germline ends came to 7 bases. In germline, CDR1 is MGHRA, CDR2 YSYEKL. CDR3 residues: CASSQNINTGELFF. The CDR3 nucleotides are TGCGCCAGCAGCCAGAACATCAACACCGGGGAGCTGTTTTTT.

This chain joins TRBV5-1 and TRBJ2-3, with 7 bases that match TRBD2. Per the germline V gene, CDR1 is SGHRS and CDR2 is YFSETQ. The CDR3 is 16 residues long. The V gene end was trimmed by 0 bases and the J gene end by 5 bases; junction bases not matched to a gene: 9. The CDR3 DNA is TGCGCCAGCAGCTTGGAGGTATCTATAGCGGGAGATACGCAGTATTTT. Translation: CASSLEVSIAGDTQYF.